One sample yielded the 21 T cell receptor beta chains listed below, sequenced in a study of blood T cell repertoires in COVID-19. Data came from immunoSEQ multiplex PCR; TCRdb stores just in-frame clones and leaves some out. The sample records around 150,000 clones, 92% being singletons. Sequencing used peripheral blood. The receptor set was obtained from a young man with COVID-19, enrolled during active disease.

The chain has TRBV28 and TRBJ1-5, with 7 bases aligning to TRBD1. V shed 5 bases, J shed 2 bases, and the junction held 3 bases outside the gene matches. This CDR3 spans 14 amino acids. CDR1 and CDR2 (germline): MDHEN, SYDVKM. CDR3 sequence: CASSLGTGNQPQHF. The CDR3 region has the DNA TGTGCCAGCAGTCTGGGGACAGGCAATCAGCCCCAGCATTTT.

V and J are TRBV4-1 and TRBJ2-3; 14 bases match TRBD2. The CDR3 length is 18 residues. Unmatched junction bases numbered 10, after V lost 8 bases and J lost 0 bases. In germline, CDR1 is MGHRA, CDR2 YSYEKL. The CDR3 region is CASPSGLAGATSTDTQYF. In DNA, the CDR3 is TGCGCCAGCCCCTCGGGACTAGCGGGGGCCACTAGCACAGATACGCAGTATTTT.

The DNA of the CDR3 is TGTGCCAGTAGAGGGACAGGGTTATTTGACGGCTACACCTTC. It yields the protein CASRGTGLFDGYTF. This rearrangement joins TRBV19 to TRBJ1-2, with 9 bases lining up with TRBD1. The J segment lost 8 bases and the V segment lost 6 bases, leaving 10 bases of the junction unmatched. The germline CDR1 and CDR2 sequences are LNHDA and SQIVND (reference sequence). CDR3 length: 14 residues.

CDR3 amino acids: CASSETGTGAQDTEAFF. CDR3 nucleotides: TGTGCCAGCAGTGAGACCGGGACAGGGGCGCAGGACACTGAAGCTTTCTTT. The J gene is TRBJ1-1, the V gene TRBV28, with 10 nucleotides matching TRBD1. From germline, CDR1 is MDHEN and CDR2 SYDVKM. CDR3 length equals 17 residues. V was clipped by 5 bases and J by 3 bases; unmatched bases: 12.

This clone was found once. The V and J genes are TRBV6-6 and TRBJ1-2, with D possibly being TRBD1 (6 bases). CDR1 and CDR2 (germline): MNHNY, SVGAGI (reference sequence). The CDR3 runs 14 residues. The V end lost 6 bases, the J end lost 5 bases, and 16 bases lay between the germline ends. DNA for the CDR3: TGTGCCAGCAGCTTACAAACAGGGCTGTATGGCTACACCTTC. Translation gives CASSLQTGLYGYTF.

V is TRBV19 and J is TRBJ1-4; 7 bases are a match to TRBD1. Germline CDR1 LNHDA, CDR2 SQIVND (reference sequence). The CDR3 loop spans 15 amino acids. The trim removed 0 bases at V and 8 bases at J, leaving 6 bases unmatched. The CDR3 protein is CASSIDRTGGEKLFF. The DNA of the CDR3 is TGTGCCAGTAGTATAGATCGGACAGGTGGCGAAAAACTGTTTTTT.

The rearrangement joins TRBV28 to TRBJ1-2, with 7 bases identical to TRBD1. J lost 4 bases, V lost 8 bases, and 10 bases had no gene match. This CDR3 contains 14 residues. CDR1 and CDR2 from the germline V gene are MDHEN and SYDVKM. This CDR3 reads CASEGVDRRYGYTF. The CDR3 DNA reads TGTGCCAGCGAAGGCGTGGACAGGCGCTATGGCTACACCTTC.

V usage is TRBV11-2 and J usage is TRBJ2-5; D is perhaps TRBD1 (5 bases). Trimming removed 4 bases from V and 5 bases from J, with 14 bases in between. This CDR3 spans 14 amino acids. The V gene's germline CDR1 is SGHAT and CDR2 FQNNGV. The CDR3 spells CASSSTQGWETQYF. CDR3 sequence (DNA): TGTGCCAGCAGCTCCACCCAGGGCTGGGAGACCCAGTACTTC.

The chain employs TRBV9 and TRBJ1-1; D not certain. The V gene lost 1 base and the J gene lost 0 bases, with 4 bases spanning the gap. Germline-derived CDR1 and CDR2 are SGDLS and YYNGEE. The CDR3 spans 13 residues. The CDR3 spells CASSVLMNTEAFF. The DNA for the CDR3 is TGTGCCAGCAGCGTACTTATGAACACTGAAGCTTTCTTT.

The chain employs TRBV7-2 and TRBJ2-1; 11 nucleotides align to TRBD2. V was pared by 5 bases and J by 4 bases, with 7 bases of the junction left unmatched. This CDR3 spans 16 amino acids. CDR1 SGHTA and CDR2 FQGNSA come from the germline V gene. CDR3 sequence: CASSLFLAGGYNEQFF. The CDR3 DNA follows: TGTGCCAGCAGCCTGTTCCTAGCGGGAGGATACAATGAGCAGTTCTTC.

The chain couples TRBV24-1 to TRBJ1-1; weak D call: TRBD1 (6 bases). Trimming removed 4 bases at V and 7 bases at J, with 9 bases between. Germline V CDR1 and CDR2: KGHDR, SFDVKD. CDR3 length equals 12 residues. This CDR3 is CATSEPTGEAFF. Here the CDR3 DNA reads TGTGCCACCAGTGAGCCGACAGGTGAAGCTTTCTTT.

The table lists this clone with a count of one. The chain is built from TRBV7-6 and TRBJ2-5; perhaps TRBD2 as D (5 bases). Per germline, CDR1 SGHVS and CDR2 FNYEAQ. The V gene lost 2 bases and the J gene lost 4 bases, with 14 bases spanning the gap. The CDR3 contains 15 residues. The DNA of the CDR3 is TGTGCCAGCAGCTTAAACCGGCTAGAGGGAGAGACCCAGTACTTC. Its translation: CASSLNRLEGETQYF. Based on the CDR3 plus reference TRBV7-6 and TRBJ2-5, the full variable domain is GAGVSQSPRYKVTKRGQDVALRCDPISGHVSLYWYRQALGQGPEFLTYFNYEAQQDKSGLPNDRFSAERPEGSISTLTIQRTEQRDSAMYRCASSLNRLEGETQYFGPGTRLLVL.

The gene calls are TRBV5-1 and TRBJ2-1, with 10 positions matching TRBD2. The CDR3 is 14 amino acids. The germline V gene encodes CDR1 SGHRS and CDR2 YFSETQ. J gave up 7 bases and V 7 bases, and 8 bases lay outside the gene matches. Here the CDR3 reads CASGWTSGFNEQFF. CDR3 DNA sequence: TGCGCCAGCGGTTGGACTAGCGGTTTTAATGAGCAGTTCTTC.

CDR3: CASSSKLESSSYNSPLHF. CDR3 DNA: TGTGCCAGCAGCTCTAAGTTGGAGTCGAGCTCCTATAATTCACCCCTCCACTTT. The chain recombines TRBV7-3 with TRBJ1-6; no reliable D call. V lost 4 bases to trimming and J lost 0 bases, with 16 bases between them. CDR3 length equals 18 residues. The germline V gene has CDR1 SGHTA and CDR2 FQGTGA. Filled out from reference TRBV7-3 and TRBJ1-6, the complete variable domain reads GAGVSQTPSNKVTEKGKYVELRCDPISGHTALYWYRQSLGQGPEFLIYFQGTGAADDSGLPNDRFFAVRPEGSVSTLKIQRTERGDSAVYLCASSSKLESSSYNSPLHFGNGTRLTVT.

The V gene is TRBV7-2, the J gene TRBJ2-3; D may be TRBD1 (6 bases). V was shortened by 5 bases and J by 3 bases, with 18 bases between the two germline ends. Germline CDR1 is SGHTA and CDR2 is FQGNSA. CDR3 length: 16 residues. The DNA of the CDR3 is TGTGCCAGCAGCCCCTGGCAGGGGATGGGTACAGATACGCAGTATTTT. It yields the protein CASSPWQGMGTDTQYF.

This chain joins TRBV28 and TRBJ2-1; D unresolved. Germline V gene lookup returns CDR1 MDHEN and CDR2 SYDVKM. CDR3 length: 13 residues. V lost 2 bases to trimming and J lost 4 bases, with 6 bases between them. The DNA for the CDR3 is TGTGCCAGCAGTTTAATAACTTACAATGAGCAGTTCTTC. Translation gives CASSLITYNEQFF.

The gene calls are TRBV2 and TRBJ1-2; perhaps TRBD1 as D (6 bases). Per germline, CDR1 SNHLY and CDR2 FYNNEI. The ends were cut back, 6 bases at V and 3 bases at J, with 14 bases in the middle. CDR3 length: 14 residues. CDR3 sequence (DNA): TGTGCCAGCAGGAGAGGGGGAAGGGACTATGGCTACACCTTC. This codes for CASRRGGRDYGYTF.

The chain carries TRBV7-2 and TRBJ2-2, with D perhaps TRBD2 (5 bases). V lost 6 bases and J 4 bases, leaving 9 bases between the germline ends. Germline CDR1 is SGHTA and CDR2 is FQGNSA. The CDR3 has 13 residues. The CDR3 sequence: CASRYGVTGELFF. In nucleotides, the CDR3 is TGTGCCAGCAGATACGGGGTCACCGGGGAGCTGTTTTTT.

The genes are TRBV14 and TRBJ2-1, with a weak D call TRBD2 (5 bases). The V gene lost 0 bases and the J gene lost 1 base, with 13 bases spanning the gap. The germline CDR1 and CDR2 sequences are SGHDN and FVKESK. There are 17 residues in the CDR3. Here the CDR3 DNA reads TGTGCCAGCAGCCAAGATCTAGGGCTAGCATCCTACAATGAGCAGTTCTTC. Protein: CASSQDLGLASYNEQFF. Based on the CDR3 plus reference TRBV14 and TRBJ2-1, the full variable domain is EAGVTQFPSHSVIEKGQTVTLRCDPISGHDNLYWYRRVMGKEIKFLLHFVKESKQDESGMPNNRFLAERTGGTYSTLKVQPAELEDSGVYFCASSQDLGLASYNEQFFGPGTRLTVL.

The chain joins TRBV18 to TRBJ1-1; a possible D gene is TRBD1 (5 bases). V dropped 0 bases and J dropped 3 bases, with 11 bases sitting between them. The CDR3 spans 15 residues. Germline values: CDR1 KGHSH, CDR2 LQKENI. CDR3 DNA: TGTGCCAGCTCACCACCGGGGGGGTGGGACACTGAAGCTTTCTTT. Translating gives CASSPPGGWDTEAFF.

The genes are TRBV30 and TRBJ2-2; D may be TRBD2 (6 bases). CDR1 is GTSNPN, CDR2 SVGIG, per germline (reference sequence). The CDR3 is 15 amino acids. V lost 4 bases, J lost 5 bases, and 17 bases lay in between. Here the CDR3 reads CAWTRTGDRTGELFF. The CDR3 nucleotides are TGTGCCTGGACCAGGACGGGGGATCGGACCGGGGAGCTGTTTTTT.